This T cell receptor beta chain appears in the sequencing data of a study of radiotherapy plus CTLA-4 blockade in lung cancer (dated by TCRdb to the late 2010s). Looking at the study overall: Objective responses occurred in more than 15% of enrolled patients, and roughly 30% achieved disease control. What the work shows at the level of the full study, not this receptor alone: After treatment with radiotherapy and ipilimumab, TCR clones that originated in tumors expanded in peripheral blood. The strongest predictors of response were reported to be early dynamic shifts in blood T cell clones along with a rise in serum interferon-beta following radiation.

In this study, focal radiation therapy paired with CTLA-4 blockade (ipilimumab) was tested in patients who had chemo-refractory metastatic non-small-cell lung cancer. The method behind the library was the immunoSEQ multiplex PCR assay. This immuneACCESS table, as held by TCRdb, lists in-frame sequences with V and J called but not all clones. Of the missing ones, under half trace to an unresolved V gene in checked studies; the others have no known cause. The table for this sample lists tens of thousands of clones; 72% of them were counted only once. The ten largest make up roughly a tenth of the sample. Concerning this clone: It lacks a known antigen. One base away there is no much larger clone; base qualities are not given.

The sequence was obtained from a human donor with non-small cell lung cancer who had stable disease on radiotherapy plus ipilimumab. Sequencing used peripheral blood, obtained from a patient treated with radiotherapy plus ipilimumab.

Here is the DNA: TGTGCCAGCAGCCAGGAGGGACGGTTGCTCTCTGGAAACACCATATATTTT. This yields the protein CASSQEGRLLSGNTIYF. The rearrangement combines TRBV4-2 with TRBJ1-3, and TRBD1 may be the D gene, going by 5 matching bases. CDR1 and CDR2 are read off the germline V gene as LGHNA and YNFKEQ. The CDR3 numbers 17 residues from cysteine through phenylalanine. Only CDR3 DNA remains: 51 bases, in frame from the first base. Cut back by 3 bases and 0 bases, the V and J ends lie 15 bases apart.